The clone carrying this T cell receptor beta chain was observed a few times. The data derive from a study of patients and donors after allogeneic stem cell transplantation. TCRdb re-called the RT-PCR reads through MiXCR, storing one row per CDR3 protein. In the table there are about a million distinct CDR3 sequences, about 20% of which are singletons. Germline V gene data show CDR1 as SGHTA and CDR2 as FQGNSA. V was shortened by 5 bases and J by 0 bases, with 14 bases between the two germline ends. The CDR3 has 16 residues. This sequence originates from a human donor who was either an allogeneic HSCT recipient or a stem cell or donor lymphocyte infusion donor (not recorded which). It is not recorded whose cells these are; they may come from a transplant donor. The V gene is TRBV7-2, the J gene TRBJ2-4, with D unresolved. The sample comprised blood, either unsorted or a sorted T cell fraction (not recorded which). This chain's CDR3 is CASSLDISLAKNIQYF. DNA of the CDR3: TGTGCCAGCAGCCTCGACATCTCTCTAGCCAAAAACATTCAGTACTTC. The full variable domain, rest sourced from reference TRBV7-2 and TRBJ2-4, is GAGVSQSPSNKVTEKGKDVELRCDPISGHTALYWYRQSLGQGLEFLIYFQGNSAPDKSGLPSDRFSAERTGGSVSTLTIQRTQQEDSAVYLCASSLDISLAKNIQYFGAGTRLSVL.